This T cell receptor beta chain was identified in a study of immune cell composition in non-small cell lung cancer. Method: immunoSEQ multiplex PCR; TCRdb's copy keeps in-frame clones and lacks some. The data contain 4,500 to 5,000 clones, 71% of them singletons. This CDR3 is 14 amino acids long. In germline, CDR1 is SGHRS, CDR2 YFSETQ. Trimming at V came to 4 bases and at J to 0 bases, leaving 2 bases not matched to a gene. Normal lung sampling was at least 3 cm from the tumour, as distant as possible. Genomic DNA came from frozen unsorted single-cell suspensions. Sequenced sample: non-adjacent lung tissue. This receptor was identified in a human donor with non-small cell lung cancer. The chain is built from TRBV5-1 and TRBJ2-5; the match to TRBD2 covers 8 bases. Here the CDR3 DNA reads TGCGCCAGCAGCGGGGGACTAGACCAAGAGACCCAGTACTTC. Protein product: CASSGGLDQETQYF.